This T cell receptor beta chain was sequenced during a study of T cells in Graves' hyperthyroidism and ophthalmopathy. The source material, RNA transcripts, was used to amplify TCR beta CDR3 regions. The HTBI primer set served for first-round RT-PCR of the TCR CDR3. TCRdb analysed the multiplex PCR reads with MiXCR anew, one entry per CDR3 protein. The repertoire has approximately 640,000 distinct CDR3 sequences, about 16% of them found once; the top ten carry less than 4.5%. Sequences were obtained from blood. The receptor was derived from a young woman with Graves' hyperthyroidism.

The CDR3 bases are TGTGCCATCAGTGAGTTGCCAGGGCTCAACTATGGCTACACCTTC. Translation gives CAISELPGLNYGYTF. This chain links TRBV10-3 with TRBJ1-2, with D possibly TRBD1 on 5 matching bases. The CDR3 contains 15 residues. V gave up 1 base and J gave up 2 bases, with 11 bases separating them. Germline V gene lookup returns CDR1 ENHRY and CDR2 SYGVKD.